Listed below are T cell receptor beta chains from one sample, sequenced in a study of long-term antiretroviral therapy in people with HIV. The method was immunoSEQ multiplex PCR; TCRdb's version includes in-frame clones alone and lacks a portion of them. The table lists roughly 20,000 clones, 85% to 90% of them singletons. Sequences were derived from unsorted PBMCs, sampled 2.3 years after starting antiretroviral therapy. The receptors originated from a man aged 55 to 69 with HIV. Each CDR3 is given with its conserved first and last residue. A D gene is named only where the DNA matches it firmly. Some rows have no size entry. The others give once, few or many, or a class for an expanded clone.

j_call: TRBJ2-4; d_call: .; v_call: TRBV5-1; clone_size: .; cdr3_nt: TGCGCCAGCAGCCCGGACAGTTTGGGTGATCAGTACTTC; cdr3_aa: CASSPDSLGDQYF
j_call: TRBJ1-2; d_call: TRBD1; v_call: TRBV19; clone_size: few; cdr3_nt: TGTGCCAGTAGCCCACGACAGGGCCCCGACTATGGCTACACCTTC; cdr3_aa: CASSPRQGPDYGYTF
j_call: TRBJ1-2; d_call: .; v_call: TRBV23-1; clone_size: .; cdr3_nt: TGCGCCAGCAGTCAATCTCCAGGTCCGGGGTGGTCTGGCTACACCTTC; cdr3_aa: CASSQSPGPGWSGYTF
j_call: TRBJ1-1; d_call: .; v_call: TRBV5-1; clone_size: .; cdr3_nt: TGCGCCAGCAGCTTGGGACAGTACACTGAAGCTTTCTTT; cdr3_aa: CASSLGQYTEAFF
j_call: TRBJ2-1; d_call: TRBD2; v_call: TRBV9; clone_size: .; cdr3_nt: TGTGCCAGCAGCTCGACAGCCGGGGGGACGTACAATGAGCAGTTCTTC; cdr3_aa: CASSSTAGGTYNEQFF
j_call: TRBJ2-7; d_call: .; v_call: TRBV5-8; clone_size: .; cdr3_nt: TGTGCCAGCAGCTTGGGGACAACCTACTACGAGCAGTACTTC; cdr3_aa: CASSLGTTYYEQYF
j_call: TRBJ2-5; d_call: TRBD2; v_call: TRBV5-1; clone_size: .; cdr3_nt: TGCGCCAGCACCCCGGGGGGGTTTGGGGAGACCCAGTACTTC; cdr3_aa: CASTPGGFGETQYF
j_call: TRBJ2-3; d_call: .; v_call: TRBV11-2; clone_size: .; cdr3_nt: TGTGCCAGCAGCTCCCCGACTAGTCAGTTCACAGATACGCAGTATTTT; cdr3_aa: CASSSPTSQFTDTQYF
j_call: TRBJ1-6; d_call: .; v_call: TRBV4-1; clone_size: .; cdr3_nt: TGCGCCAGCAGCGAACGGGACACAATTTCACCCCTCCACTTT; cdr3_aa: CASSERDTISPLHF
j_call: TRBJ2-7; d_call: TRBD1; v_call: TRBV7-2; clone_size: .; cdr3_nt: TGTGCCAGCAGCTCAGGGGGCGAGCAGTACTTC; cdr3_aa: CASSSGGEQYF
j_call: TRBJ2-5; d_call: TRBD2; v_call: TRBV2; clone_size: .; cdr3_nt: TGTGCCAGCAGTGTGTCTAGCGGGAGACTCCAAGAGACCCAGTACTTC; cdr3_aa: CASSVSSGRLQETQYF
j_call: TRBJ2-1; d_call: .; v_call: TRBV19; clone_size: .; cdr3_nt: TGTGCCAGTAATACTAACCGATACAATGAGCAGTTCTTC; cdr3_aa: CASNTNRYNEQFF
j_call: TRBJ2-2; d_call: .; v_call: TRBV7-3; clone_size: .; cdr3_nt: TGTGCCAGCAGCGCCTCTAGCGTTAAGAACACCGGGGAGCTGTTTTTT; cdr3_aa: CASSASSVKNTGELFF
j_call: TRBJ1-2; d_call: TRBD1; v_call: TRBV6-5; clone_size: few; cdr3_nt: TGTGCCAGCCAAGGACAGGGGTCGGACTATGGCTACACCTTC; cdr3_aa: CASQGQGSDYGYTF
j_call: TRBJ1-5; d_call: .; v_call: TRBV19; clone_size: .; cdr3_nt: TGTGCCAGTAGTATAGGGGCCAATAGCAATCAGCCCCAGCATTTT; cdr3_aa: CASSIGANSNQPQHF
j_call: TRBJ1-1; d_call: .; v_call: TRBV5-1; clone_size: .; cdr3_nt: TGCGCCAGCAGCGTCTCAAACGGGAACACTGAAGCTTTCTTT; cdr3_aa: CASSVSNGNTEAFF
j_call: TRBJ2-7; d_call: .; v_call: TRBV7-3; clone_size: .; cdr3_nt: TGTGCCAGCAGCTTAACAAGGGGGGGAGAGCAGTACTTC; cdr3_aa: CASSLTRGGEQYF
j_call: TRBJ2-1; d_call: TRBD2; v_call: TRBV5-1; clone_size: .; cdr3_nt: TGCGCCAGCAGCTCCGGGACTAGCGGAAACAATGAGCAGTTCTTC; cdr3_aa: CASSSGTSGNNEQFF
j_call: TRBJ1-1; d_call: .; v_call: TRBV6-6; clone_size: .; cdr3_nt: TGTGCCAGCATTATCAGGGAAGTCAACACTGAAGCTTTCTTT; cdr3_aa: CASIIREVNTEAFF
j_call: TRBJ1-2; d_call: TRBD1; v_call: TRBV5-6; clone_size: .; cdr3_nt: TGTGCCAGCAGCTTGGCCGGACAGGGCGGCTATGGCTACACCTTC; cdr3_aa: CASSLAGQGGYGYTF
j_call: TRBJ2-7; d_call: .; v_call: TRBV2; clone_size: few; cdr3_nt: TGTGCCAGCAGTGAGTTGAACTACGAGCAGTACTTC; cdr3_aa: CASSELNYEQYF
j_call: TRBJ2-1; d_call: .; v_call: TRBV29-1; clone_size: .; cdr3_nt: TGCAGCGTTGTCCAGACATACTTAGAGCAGTTCTTC; cdr3_aa: CSVVQTYLEQFF
j_call: TRBJ2-1; d_call: TRBD2; v_call: TRBV2; clone_size: .; cdr3_nt: TGTGCCAGCATCCTCCTCTTAGCGGGAGTGAAGAATGAGCAGTTCTTC; cdr3_aa: CASILLLAGVKNEQFF
j_call: TRBJ1-6; d_call: .; v_call: TRBV7-8; clone_size: once; cdr3_nt: TGTGCCAGCAGCTCCGAGGGGCTTGGTTCACCCCTCCACTTT; cdr3_aa: CASSSEGLGSPLHF
j_call: TRBJ2-7; d_call: .; v_call: TRBV2; clone_size: .; cdr3_nt: TGTGCCAGCAGTGGGGACGCGTACGAGCAGTACTTC; cdr3_aa: CASSGDAYEQYF
j_call: TRBJ1-4; d_call: .; v_call: TRBV27; clone_size: .; cdr3_nt: TGTGCCAGCAGTTTATCGTCGGGGAGGGGCCGGGAAAAACTGTTTTTT; cdr3_aa: CASSLSSGRGREKLFF
j_call: TRBJ2-1; d_call: TRBD1; v_call: TRBV11-2; clone_size: .; cdr3_nt: TGTGCCAGCAGCCCCGGGACAGGGTCCTACAATGAGCAGTTCTTC; cdr3_aa: CASSPGTGSYNEQFF
j_call: TRBJ2-5; d_call: TRBD2; v_call: TRBV7-9; clone_size: .; cdr3_nt: TGTGCCAGCGGGACTAGCGGGAGGTTGGAGACCCAGTACTTC; cdr3_aa: CASGTSGRLETQYF
j_call: TRBJ2-4; d_call: .; v_call: TRBV5-4; clone_size: .; cdr3_nt: TGTGCCAGCAGCTCCTTAGACAGGACCAAAAACATTCAGTACTTC; cdr3_aa: CASSSLDRTKNIQYF
j_call: TRBJ1-5; d_call: .; v_call: TRBV9; clone_size: .; cdr3_nt: TGTGCCAGCAGCGTAGGACCGGCACAGCCCCAGCATTTT; cdr3_aa: CASSVGPAQPQHF
j_call: TRBJ1-2; d_call: TRBD1; v_call: TRBV30; clone_size: .; cdr3_nt: TGTGCCCGGAGTCCCCAGGACAGGTCTAACTATGGCTACACCTTC; cdr3_aa: CARSPQDRSNYGYTF
j_call: TRBJ2-7; d_call: .; v_call: TRBV7-2; clone_size: .; cdr3_nt: TGTGCCAGCAGCTTAGCGCACAGCTCCTACGAGCAGTACTTC; cdr3_aa: CASSLAHSSYEQYF
j_call: TRBJ2-7; d_call: .; v_call: TRBV27; clone_size: .; cdr3_nt: TGTGCCAGCAGTTTATCAACTGGAGGAGTCGAGCAGTACTTC; cdr3_aa: CASSLSTGGVEQYF
j_call: TRBJ2-7; d_call: TRBD2; v_call: TRBV5-1; clone_size: .; cdr3_nt: TGCGCCAGCAGCCTGGGCCTAGCGGGAGACGAGCAGTACTTC; cdr3_aa: CASSLGLAGDEQYF
j_call: TRBJ2-1; d_call: TRBD1; v_call: TRBV7-2; clone_size: .; cdr3_nt: TGTGCCAGCAGCTCTCAGGGGGTTTACAATGAGCAGTTCTTC; cdr3_aa: CASSSQGVYNEQFF
j_call: TRBJ1-5; d_call: TRBD1; v_call: TRBV19; clone_size: .; cdr3_nt: TGTGCCACAGAAGACAGGGGACACGGCAATCAGCCCCAGCATTTT; cdr3_aa: CATEDRGHGNQPQHF
j_call: TRBJ1-2; d_call: .; v_call: TRBV4-3; clone_size: .; cdr3_nt: TGCGCCAGCAGCCAAGAAACGGGAGTTGACTACACCTTC; cdr3_aa: CASSQETGVDYTF
j_call: TRBJ2-1; d_call: .; v_call: TRBV7-7; clone_size: .; cdr3_nt: TGTGCTAGCAGCTTAGGAGTTACGGGGGGCGGTGAGCAGTTCTTC; cdr3_aa: CASSLGVTGGGEQFF
j_call: TRBJ2-6; d_call: .; v_call: TRBV5-4; clone_size: .; cdr3_nt: TGTGCCAGCAGCTTCGCGCGGGATAGTGGGGCCAACGTCCTGACTTTC; cdr3_aa: CASSFARDSGANVLTF
j_call: TRBJ1-6; d_call: .; v_call: TRBV7-6; clone_size: .; cdr3_nt: TGTGCCAGCAGCCCGGTCAACAGGGAGCGTAATTCACCCCTCCACTTT; cdr3_aa: CASSPVNRERNSPLHF
j_call: TRBJ1-5; d_call: TRBD1; v_call: TRBV18; clone_size: .; cdr3_nt: TGTGCCAGCTCAAGGACAGGGGATCAGCCCCAGCATTTT; cdr3_aa: CASSRTGDQPQHF
j_call: TRBJ1-1; d_call: .; v_call: TRBV27; clone_size: .; cdr3_nt: TGTGCCAGCAGTCGAGGGACTGAAGCTTTCTTT; cdr3_aa: CASSRGTEAFF
j_call: TRBJ2-2; d_call: TRBD2; v_call: TRBV2; clone_size: .; cdr3_nt: TGTGCCAGCAGTAGCGGGGGGGCCGCTGGCGGGGAGCTGTTTTTT; cdr3_aa: CASSSGGAAGGELFF
j_call: TRBJ2-7; d_call: TRBD2; v_call: TRBV11-2; clone_size: .; cdr3_nt: TGTGCCAGCAGCTGGACTAGCGGGGACTACGAGCAGTACTTC; cdr3_aa: CASSWTSGDYEQYF
j_call: TRBJ1-1; d_call: TRBD1; v_call: TRBV2; clone_size: .; cdr3_nt: TGTGCCAGCAGTGGTCCTCCGGGACAGGGCTTCGAGTCTGAAGCTTTCTTT; cdr3_aa: CASSGPPGQGFESEAFF
j_call: TRBJ2-7; d_call: TRBD2; v_call: TRBV5-4; clone_size: once; cdr3_nt: TGTGCCAGCAGCCAGGGACTAGAAGGCGAGCAGTACTTC; cdr3_aa: CASSQGLEGEQYF
j_call: TRBJ2-2; d_call: .; v_call: TRBV7-8; clone_size: .; cdr3_nt: TGTGCCAGCAGCTTAGCTAGTTATGGCTACACCGGGGAGCTGTTTTTT; cdr3_aa: CASSLASYGYTGELFF
j_call: TRBJ2-7; d_call: TRBD1; v_call: TRBV5-1; clone_size: .; cdr3_nt: TGCGCCAGCAGCACCGCCGCCGGGACAGGGGTCGACGAGCAGTACTTC; cdr3_aa: CASSTAAGTGVDEQYF
j_call: TRBJ1-4; d_call: .; v_call: TRBV11-1; clone_size: .; cdr3_nt: TGTGCCAGCAGCCTCACAGGGAATAATGAAAAACTGTTTTTT; cdr3_aa: CASSLTGNNEKLFF
j_call: TRBJ2-1; d_call: .; v_call: TRBV7-3; clone_size: .; cdr3_nt: TGTGCCAGCAGCTTAAGCCTAGCGCAATCCTACAATGAGCAGTTCTTC; cdr3_aa: CASSLSLAQSYNEQFF
j_call: TRBJ2-1; d_call: .; v_call: TRBV5-1; clone_size: .; cdr3_nt: TGCGCCAGCAGCTTGGTCCGGGGCGAGCAGTTCTTC; cdr3_aa: CASSLVRGEQFF
j_call: TRBJ2-5; d_call: TRBD2; v_call: TRBV30; clone_size: .; cdr3_nt: TGTGCCTGGACCACTCGGACTAGCGGGGGGCAGACCCAGTACTTC; cdr3_aa: CAWTTRTSGGQTQYF